The rows below give T cell receptor beta chains drawn from one sample of a study of regulatory T cells in long-lasting Graves disease. One entry per CDR3 protein results from TCRdb running MiXCR on the multiplex PCR reads. The sample lists roughly 410,000 distinct CDR3 sequences; 14% to 15% were seen once. Another study also made use of these data, one on T cells in Graves' hyperthyroidism and ophthalmopathy.

This specimen was peripheral blood mononuclear cells (PBMCs), taken at new diagnosis, from a patient treated with antithyroid drugs. These receptors originate from a woman aged 40 to 50 with Graves disease. The CDR3 runs from the conserved cysteine through the conserved F or W. Fields, in order: J gene, D gene, V gene, clone size, CDR3 DNA, CDR3 protein. The D gene is left open where the match is weak. For some rows the clone size is stated as once, few or many, or as a class when expanded; others skip it.

J: TRBJ2-1; D: TRBD2; V: TRBV6-2/TRBV6-3; size: NA; DNA: TGTGCCAGCAGCCCCATGGAGGGCGGGAGGGTGTACAATGAGCAGTTCTTC; CDR3: CASSPMEGGRVYNEQFF
J: TRBJ2-5; D: NA; V: TRBV16; size: NA; DNA: TGTGCCAGCAGCCAATGGGATCAAGAGACCCAGTACTTC; CDR3: CASSQWDQETQYF
J: TRBJ1-4; D: NA; V: TRBV2; size: many; DNA: TGTGCCAGCAGTGTAACAGGATCCTACGAAAAACTGTTTTTT; CDR3: CASSVTGSYEKLFF
J: TRBJ1-1; D: NA; V: TRBV12-3/TRBV12-4; size: many; DNA: TGTGCCAGCAGTCCCCGTCCGGACAACACTGAAGCTTTCTTT; CDR3: CASSPRPDNTEAFF
J: TRBJ2-7; D: NA; V: TRBV7-2; size: many; DNA: TGTGCCAGCAGCTTATACGACGAGCAGTACTTC; CDR3: CASSLYDEQYF
J: TRBJ2-3; D: NA; V: TRBV7-2; size: many; DNA: TGTGCCAGCAGCTTAGTTTGGCAGTCTCCCTCCACAGATACGCAGTATTTT; CDR3: CASSLVWQSPSTDTQYF
J: TRBJ2-7; D: NA; V: TRBV15; size: NA; DNA: TGTGCCACCAGCAGAGACCTAGACAGGCTCCCCTACGAGCACTACTTC; CDR3: CATSRDLDRLPYEHYF
J: TRBJ2-7; D: NA; V: TRBV11-3; size: many; DNA: TGTGCCAGCACCCCCGGGACTCTTTCCTACGAGCAGTACTTC; CDR3: CASTPGTLSYEQYF
J: TRBJ2-1; D: NA; V: TRBV29-1; size: NA; DNA: TGCAGCGGGGAGCTATACAATGAGCAGTTCTTC; CDR3: CSGELYNEQFF
J: TRBJ2-7; D: TRBD2; V: TRBV10-3; size: many; DNA: TGTGCCATCAGTGAGGCGGGGGGATACACCTACGAGCAGTACTTC; CDR3: CAISEAGGYTYEQYF
J: TRBJ2-1; D: NA; V: TRBV24-1; size: few; DNA: TGTGCCACCAGTGGTCGACTCCAGGTTAACAATGAGCAGTTCTTC; CDR3: CATSGRLQVNNEQFF
J: TRBJ2-7; D: TRBD2; V: TRBV28; size: many; DNA: TGTGCCAGCAGTTTCAGTGGGAGGGGCACCTACGAGCAGTACTTC; CDR3: CASSFSGRGTYEQYF